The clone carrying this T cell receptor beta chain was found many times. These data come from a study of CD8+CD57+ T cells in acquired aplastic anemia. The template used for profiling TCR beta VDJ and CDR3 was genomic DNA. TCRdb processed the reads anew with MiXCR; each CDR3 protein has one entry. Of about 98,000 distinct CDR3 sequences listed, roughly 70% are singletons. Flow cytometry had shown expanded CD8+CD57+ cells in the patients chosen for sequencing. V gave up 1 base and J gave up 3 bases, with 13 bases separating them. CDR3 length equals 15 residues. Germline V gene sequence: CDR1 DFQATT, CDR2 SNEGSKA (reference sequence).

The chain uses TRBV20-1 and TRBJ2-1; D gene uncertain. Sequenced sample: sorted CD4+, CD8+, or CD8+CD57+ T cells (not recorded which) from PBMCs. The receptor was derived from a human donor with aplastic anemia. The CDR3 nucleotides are TGCAGTGCTAGAGGTCCACTAACTATCTACAATGAGCAGTTCTTC. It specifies CSARGPLTIYNEQFF.